Listed here are 10 T cell receptor beta chains from one sample, sequenced in a study of blood T cell repertoires in COVID-19. Data came from immunoSEQ multiplex PCR; TCRdb stores just in-frame clones and leaves some out. The sample contains some 250,000 clones, about 83% of which appear only once. Sequencing input: peripheral blood. The receptors shown here come from a middle-aged man with active or convalescent COVID-19.

The chain carries TRBV9 and TRBJ2-5; the D gene is possibly TRBD1 (6 bases). Germline V lookup: CDR1 SGDLS, CDR2 YYNGEE. The length of the CDR3 is 14 residues. The V and J ends lost 2 bases and 4 bases respectively, with 12 bases between them. The CDR3 is CASSVSGVSETQYF. In DNA, the CDR3 is TGTGCCAGCAGCGTTTCAGGGGTCTCAGAGACCCAGTACTTC.

Here the CDR3 reads CATGGAWNQPQHF. The CDR3 nucleotides are TGTGCCACCGGAGGGGCTTGGAATCAGCCCCAGCATTTT. The rearrangement uses TRBV10-3 and TRBJ1-5, with D perhaps TRBD1 (5 bases). V lost 10 bases, J lost 4 bases, and 14 bases lay in between. This CDR3 spans 13 amino acids. In germline, CDR1 is ENHRY, CDR2 SYGVKD.

Points on this clone: One end of the junction is discordant with germline, which a read error may explain. The rearrangement links TRBV30 to TRBJ1-1; no firm D call. This CDR3 region has 15 residues. CDR1 and CDR2 (germline): GTSNPN, SVGIG (reference sequence). CDR3 nucleotides: TGTGCCTGGAGTTATGACCGTCGGATGAACACTAAAGCTTTCTTT. Translation: CAWSYDRRMNTKAFF.

The rearrangement uses TRBV7-2 and TRBJ1-6, with TRBD1 as a possible D gene (6 bases). The CDR3 contains 15 residues. The germline V gene encodes CDR1 SGHTA and CDR2 FQGNSA. Trimming left V 0 bases short and J 7 bases short, with 10 bases between. CDR3 nucleotides: TGTGCCAGCAGCTTAGCCGGACAGATGAATTCACCCCTCCACTTT. This encodes CASSLAGQMNSPLHF.

The chain uses TRBV6-5 and TRBJ1-4; D may be TRBD1 (6 bases). In germline, CDR1 is MNHEY, CDR2 SVGAGI. Between the trimmed V and J ends, which lost 6 bases and 4 bases, there was a span of 12 bases. This CDR3 is built from 14 residues. The CDR3 sequence is CASRLDSYNEKLFF. CDR3 nucleotide sequence: TGTGCCAGCAGACTGGACAGTTATAATGAAAAACTGTTTTTT.

This sequence joins TRBV10-3 and TRBJ2-3, with D maybe TRBD2 (6 bases). This CDR3 is 15 amino acids long. Germline loops: CDR1 ENHRY, CDR2 SYGVKD. Trimming shortened V by 4 bases and J by 0 bases, and 11 bases separated the two germline ends. The CDR3 loop reads CAISVMAGSTDTQYF. DNA of the CDR3: TGTGCCATCAGTGTAATGGCGGGGAGCACAGATACGCAGTATTTT.

The chain couples TRBV5-4 to TRBJ2-3; no definite D call. Germline CDR1 SGHNT, CDR2 YYREEE (reference sequence). The CDR3 contains 15 residues. V dropped 5 bases and J dropped 0 bases, with 13 bases sitting between them. CDR3 sequence reads: CASSPHPTSTDTQYF. The CDR3 region has the DNA TGTGCCAGCAGTCCCCACCCAACTAGCACAGATACGCAGTATTTT.

This chain joins TRBV28 and TRBJ2-7; D unclear. Germline V gives CDR1 MDHEN, CDR2 SYDVKM. Trimming removed 7 bases from V and 5 bases from J, with 15 bases in between. This CDR3 has 13 residues. The CDR3 sequence: CASTRGVSDEQYF. The CDR3 region has the DNA TGTGCCAGCACTCGCGGAGTATCAGACGAGCAGTACTTC.

The genes are TRBV6-6 and TRBJ1-1, with a tentative D call TRBD1 (5 bases). V lost 7 bases, J lost 4 bases, and 19 bases lay in between. Germline V CDR1 and CDR2: MNHNY, SVGAGI (reference sequence). This CDR3 contains 15 residues. The CDR3 sequence is CASTKSPLGGTEAFF. Here the CDR3 DNA reads TGTGCCAGCACTAAATCCCCTTTGGGGGGCACTGAAGCTTTCTTT.

This sequence joins TRBV11-2 and TRBJ1-2, with D unresolved. V lost 5 bases and J 0 bases, leaving 13 bases between the germline ends. CDR3 size: 15 residues. Germline CDR1 and CDR2: SGHAT and FQNNGV. The CDR3 spells CASSPSQLANYGYTF. The CDR3 DNA sequence: TGTGCCAGCAGCCCTTCACAGTTAGCTAACTATGGCTACACCTTC.